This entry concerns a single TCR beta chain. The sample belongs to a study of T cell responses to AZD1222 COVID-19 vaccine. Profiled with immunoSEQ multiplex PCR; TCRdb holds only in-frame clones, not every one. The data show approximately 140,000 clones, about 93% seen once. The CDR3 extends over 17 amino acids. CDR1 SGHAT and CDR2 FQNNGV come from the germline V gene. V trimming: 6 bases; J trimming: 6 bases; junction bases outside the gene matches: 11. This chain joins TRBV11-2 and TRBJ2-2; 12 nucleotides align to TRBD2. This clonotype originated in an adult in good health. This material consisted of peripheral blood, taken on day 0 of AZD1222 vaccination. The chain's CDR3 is CASSYTLGLAGSGELFF. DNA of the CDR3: TGTGCCAGCAGTTACACATTGGGACTAGCGGGTTCCGGGGAGCTGTTTTTT.